This T cell receptor beta chain was retrieved from a study of CD8 T cells in Susac syndrome. Negative isolation yielded CD8+ and CD4+ T cells; FACS enriched TEMRA cells. This clonotype was counted a single time. Reverse transcription of roughly 0.45 to 1 ug RNA was performed with random hexamers. TCRdb redid the calling of the immunoSEQ multiplex PCR reads with MiXCR, one entry per CDR3 protein. The sample has 150,000 to 200,000 distinct CDR3 sequences, 94% seen once; the top ten hold over 0.09%. V lost 6 bases, J lost 11 bases, and 13 bases lay in between. The CDR3 loop spans 11 amino acids. This TCR derives from a human donor with multiple sclerosis. The V gene is TRBV12-3 or TRBV12-4, the J gene TRBJ1-1, with D hard to call. Sequencing was carried out using CD4+ T cells from PBMCs. The CDR3 DNA reads TGTGCCAGCAGATCCGGAACGGGGGCTTTCTTT. It yields the protein CASRSGTGAFF.